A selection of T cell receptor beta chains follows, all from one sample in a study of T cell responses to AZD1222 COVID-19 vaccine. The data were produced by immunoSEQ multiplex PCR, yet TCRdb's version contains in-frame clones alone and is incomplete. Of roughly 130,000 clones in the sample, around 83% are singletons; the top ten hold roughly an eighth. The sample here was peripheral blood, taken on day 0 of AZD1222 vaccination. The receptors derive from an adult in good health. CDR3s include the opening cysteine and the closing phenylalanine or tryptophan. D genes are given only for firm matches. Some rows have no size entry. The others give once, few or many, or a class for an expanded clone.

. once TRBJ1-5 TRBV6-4 TGTGCCAGCAGTGAAGCGGGTAATCAGCCCCAGCATTTT CASSEAGNQPQHF
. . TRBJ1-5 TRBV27 TGTGCCAGCAGTTCAGGGACACTCACACAGCCCCAGCATTTT CASSSGTLTQPQHF
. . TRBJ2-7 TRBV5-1 TGCGCCAGCAGCCCCCGAGAAGGGGACTACGAGCAGTACTTC CASSPREGDYEQYF
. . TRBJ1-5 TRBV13 TGTGCCAGCAGCCATAAGAATCAGCCCCAGCATTTT CASSHKNQPQHF
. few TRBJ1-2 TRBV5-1 TGCGCCAGCAGCTTAGGCAGGGAGACGCACTATGGCTACACCTTC CASSLGRETHYGYTF
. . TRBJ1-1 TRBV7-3 TGTGCCAGCAGCTTACCAGGGCTCACTGAAGCTTTCTTT CASSLPGLTEAFF
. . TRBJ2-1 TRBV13 TGTGCCAGCAGCCCCCCCGTGGGTGAGCAGTTCTTC CASSPPVGEQFF
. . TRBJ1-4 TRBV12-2 TGTGCAAGTCGCTTATCGCCCCCGGGACAGGGTGACGAAAAACTGTTTTTT CASRLSPPGQGDEKLFF
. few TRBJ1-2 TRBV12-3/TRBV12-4 TGTGCCAGCAGTTTCCTAGGGGGGTATGGCTACACCTTC CASSFLGGYGYTF
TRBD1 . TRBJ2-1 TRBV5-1 TGCGCCAGCAGCACCGGGGACAGGCGTGGGGATGAGCAGTTCTTC CASSTGDRRGDEQFF
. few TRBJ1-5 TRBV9 TGTGCCAGCAGCACGCGGGGGACGGGCCATAGCAATCAGCCCCAGCATTTT CASSTRGTGHSNQPQHF
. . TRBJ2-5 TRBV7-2 TGTGCCAGCAGCTTAACAAATATAATACAAGAGACCCAGTACTTC CASSLTNIIQETQYF
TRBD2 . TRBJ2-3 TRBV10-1 TGCGCCAGCAGCCTAGCGGGAGACCGGGCAGATACGCAGTATTTT CASSLAGDRADTQYF
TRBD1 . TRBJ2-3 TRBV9 TGTGCCAGCAGCAATAGAAAGGGGGCTTTTTCAGATACGCAGTATTTT CASSNRKGAFSDTQYF
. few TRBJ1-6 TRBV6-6 TGTGCCAGCAGAGAGGTCCTTAATTCACCCCTCCACTTT CASREVLNSPLHF
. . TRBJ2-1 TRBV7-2 TGTGCCAGCAGTCCAGACGGTCATGAGCAGTTCTTC CASSPDGHEQFF
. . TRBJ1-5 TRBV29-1 TGCAGCGTCGCGCCGACCCGAAATCAGCCCCAGCATTTT CSVAPTRNQPQHF
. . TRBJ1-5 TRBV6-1 TGTGCCAGCAGTGAATTATCTGAATATAGCAATCAGCCCCAGCATTTT CASSELSEYSNQPQHF
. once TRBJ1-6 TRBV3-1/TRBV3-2 TGTGCCAGCAGCCAAGGGCCGAAGTCACCCCTCCACTTT CASSQGPKSPLHF
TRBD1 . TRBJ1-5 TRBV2 TGTGCCAGCACGGACAGGCCTTATAGCAATCAGCCCCAGCATTTT CASTDRPYSNQPQHF
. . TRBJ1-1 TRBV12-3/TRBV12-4 TGTGCCAGCTCGTGGGACACTGAAGCTTTCTTT CASSWDTEAFF
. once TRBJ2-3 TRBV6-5 TGTGCCAGCAGTTATGATTCAGGCACAGATACGCAGTATTTT CASSYDSGTDTQYF
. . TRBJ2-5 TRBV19 TGTGCCAGTAGTATAGCTGGGGGTTCTAAAGAGACCCAGTACTTC CASSIAGGSKETQYF
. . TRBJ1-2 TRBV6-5 TGTGCCACCAGGTGGGGAGTCTATGGCTACACCTTC CATRWGVYGYTF
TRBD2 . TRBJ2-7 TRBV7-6 TGTGCCAGCAGCCCGCGGACTAGCGGGAGATACTCCTACGAGCAGTACTTC CASSPRTSGRYSYEQYF
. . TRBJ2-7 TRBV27 TGTGCCAGCAGTTTAAGTACCCCAGAGTACGAGCAGTACTTC CASSLSTPEYEQYF
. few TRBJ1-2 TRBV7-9 TGTGCCAGCAGCTCTGATAAAAGGGGCTACACCTTC CASSSDKRGYTF
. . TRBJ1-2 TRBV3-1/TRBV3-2 TGTGCCAGCAGCCCGGAAGGCGGGCTCCATGGCTACACCTTC CASSPEGGLHGYTF
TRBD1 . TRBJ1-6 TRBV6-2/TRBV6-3 TGTGCCAGCAGTTACCCTCCGGGACAGTATAATTCACCCCTCCACTTT CASSYPPGQYNSPLHF
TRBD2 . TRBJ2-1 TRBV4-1 TGCGCCAGCAGCCAAGAAGGAGCTAGCGGGATTTACAATGAGCAGTTCTTC CASSQEGASGIYNEQFF
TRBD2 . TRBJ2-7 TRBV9 TGTGCCAGCAGCGAGCGGGAGGCATTCTACGAGCAGTACTTC CASSEREAFYEQYF
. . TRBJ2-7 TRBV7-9 TGTGCCAGCAGCTATCCCGACCCCCCCACGGAGGGAGACGAATACGAGCAGTACTTC CASSYPDPPTEGDEYEQYF
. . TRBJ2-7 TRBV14 TGTGCCAGCAGCCAAGTGGCAGGTCGGCAGTACTTC CASSQVAGRQYF
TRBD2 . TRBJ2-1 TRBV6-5 TGTGCCAGCAGTCCCCGACTAGCGGGCTTTCAGTTCTTC CASSPRLAGFQFF
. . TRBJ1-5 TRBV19 TGTGCCAGTAGTCCACTGAACACCCCCCAGCATTTT CASSPLNTPQHF
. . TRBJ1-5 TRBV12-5 TGTGCTAGTGGCCCGAACGGGTCTGATAGCAATCAGCCCCAGCATTTT CASGPNGSDSNQPQHF
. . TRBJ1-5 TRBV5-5 TGTGCCAGCAGCTTGAGGCCTAACCGCAATCAGCCCCAGCATTTT CASSLRPNRNQPQHF
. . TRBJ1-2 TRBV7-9 TGTGCCAGCAGCTTAGGGACGCCGGATGGCTACACCTTC CASSLGTPDGYTF
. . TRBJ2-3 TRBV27 TGTGCCAGCGCGGAGGTTGCGGGTGGCCTCGTCACAGATACGCAGTATTTT CASAEVAGGLVTDTQYF
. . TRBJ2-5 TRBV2 TGTGCCAGCAGTGAGAATCTTATAGTAGTTCCAGAGACCCAGTACTTC CASSENLIVVPETQYF
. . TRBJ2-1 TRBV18 TGTGCCAGCTCACCACCGGCTAGACCGAGCTCCTACAATGAGCAGTTCTTC CASSPPARPSSYNEQFF
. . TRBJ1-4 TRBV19 TGTGCCAGTAGTATACCTCCAGGGGTAGGCGAAAAACTGTTTTTT CASSIPPGVGEKLFF
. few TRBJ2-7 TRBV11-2 TGTGCCAGCAGCTTAGGGGGTAGCTCCTACGAGCAGTACTTC CASSLGGSSYEQYF
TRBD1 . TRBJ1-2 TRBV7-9 TGTGCCAGCAGCTTAGGGACAGGTACCGGCTACACCTTC CASSLGTGTGYTF
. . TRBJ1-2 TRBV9 TGTGCCAGCAGCGTAGGGGGCCCGGGTGCCGGCTACACCTTC CASSVGGPGAGYTF
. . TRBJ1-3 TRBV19 TGTGCCAGTAGCATAGACTACTACAGCTCTGGAAACACCATATATTTT CASSIDYYSSGNTIYF
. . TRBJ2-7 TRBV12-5 TGTGCTAGTGGTTTGGACAGGATAGCCTACGAGCAGTACTTC CASGLDRIAYEQYF
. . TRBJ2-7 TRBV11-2 TGTGCCAGCAGCTTTGGTGTAGGCGAGCAGTACTTC CASSFGVGEQYF
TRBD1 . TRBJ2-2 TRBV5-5 TGTGCCAGCAGCGCCAGGGCAGGGGGTGAAATTACTATCGGGGAGCTGTTTTTT CASSARAGGEITIGELFF
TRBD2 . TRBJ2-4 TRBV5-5 TGTGCCAGCAGCTCCGGGACTAGCGGGGGGGTTTACATTCAGTACTTC CASSSGTSGGVYIQYF